The 18 T cell receptor beta chains listed next were all sequenced from one sample in a study of beta chain features in type 1 diabetes. Expressed TCRB transcripts got sequenced, as all isolated RNA was reverse transcribed. The table came from immunoSEQ multiplex PCR; TCRdb's copy has only in-frame clones and leaves some out. The sample yields fewer than 350,000 clones, 7.5% to 9.5% seen once. The source material was central memory CD4+ T cells from blood. The receptors come from a woman between 18 and 29 years old in good health.

This clone showed up many times. The chain combines TRBV5-1 with TRBJ2-1; 15 bases agree with TRBD2. With 3 bases clipped from V and 7 bases from J, the junction kept 5 bases outside the gene matches. Germline V CDR1 and CDR2: SGHRS, YFSETQ. This CDR3 is built from 16 residues. This CDR3 is CASSSWTSGGANEQFF. CDR3 sequence (DNA): TGCGCCAGCAGCTCGTGGACTAGCGGGGGGGCGAATGAGCAGTTCTTC. Looking up the rest from reference TRBV5-1 and TRBJ2-1 gives the full variable domain: KAGVTQTPRYLIKTRGQQVTLSCSPISGHRSVSWYQQTPGQGLQFLFEYFSETQRNKGNFPGRFSGRQFSNSRSEMNVSTLELGDSALYLCASSSWTSGGANEQFFGPGTRLTVL.

This clone was seen a few times. V gene TRBV6-5 combines with J gene TRBJ2-7; D might be TRBD1 (6 bases). Germline CDR1 is MNHEY and CDR2 is SVGAGI. The CDR3 totals 15 residues. Trimming stripped 3 bases from V and 2 bases from J, with 14 bases between. Written as DNA, the CDR3 is TGTGCCAGCAGTTATCTTCCAGGGGACACCTACGAGCAGTACTTC. Translating it yields CASSYLPGDTYEQYF.

The chain employs TRBV5-1 and TRBJ2-2, with D perhaps TRBD1 or TRBD2 (6 bases each). Per germline, CDR1 SGHRS and CDR2 YFSETQ. V lost 1 base, J lost 2 bases, and 9 bases lay in between. The CDR3 length is 15 residues. CDR3 in amino acids: CASSLIGGNTGELFF. The CDR3 DNA sequence: TGCGCCAGCAGCTTGATCGGGGGCAACACCGGGGAGCTGTTTTTT.

Many counts were recorded for this clone. The rearrangement uses TRBV7-9 and TRBJ2-3; D might be TRBD1 (5 bases). CDR1 and CDR2 (germline): SEHNR, FQNEAQ (reference sequence). This CDR3 is built from 15 residues. Trimming left V 2 bases short and J 2 bases short, with 11 bases between. CDR3 sequence: CASSLSSRATDTQYF. Written as DNA, the CDR3 is TGTGCCAGCAGCTTAAGTAGCAGGGCCACAGATACGCAGTATTTT.

The genes are TRBV7-3 and TRBJ2-3; perhaps TRBD2 as D (6 bases). Germline CDR1 and CDR2: SGHTA and FQGTGA. The V end was cut by 5 bases, the J end by 2 bases, with 20 bases between. This CDR3 has 17 residues. CDR3 sequence reads: CASSRPGSDLATDTQYF. As DNA, the CDR3 is TGTGCCAGCAGCCGCCCCGGGAGCGATTTGGCCACAGATACGCAGTATTTT.

This chain uses TRBV5-4 with TRBJ2-4; D not resolved. Germline V gene sequence: CDR1 SGHNT, CDR2 YYREEE (reference sequence). V lost 0 bases to trimming and J lost 6 bases, with 16 bases between them. The CDR3 covers 16 residues. The CDR3 sequence: CASSLGAGQPRNIQYF. CDR3 coding DNA: TGTGCCAGCAGCTTGGGGGCAGGCCAGCCACGAAACATTCAGTACTTC. The whole variable domain, remainder taken from reference TRBV5-4 and TRBJ2-4, is ETGVTQSPTHLIKTRGQQVTLRCSSQSGHNTVSWYQQALGQGPQFIFQYYREEENGRGNFPPRFSGLQFPNYSSELNVNALELDDSALYLCASSLGAGQPRNIQYFGAGTRLSVL.

The chain couples TRBV7-9 to TRBJ2-5; 10 bases line up with TRBD2. J was trimmed by 5 bases and V by 4 bases; bases with no gene match: 10. This CDR3 has 16 amino acids. Germline-derived CDR1 and CDR2 are SEHNR and FQNEAQ (reference sequence). CDR3: CASSSPTSGRGETQYF. In DNA, the CDR3 is TGTGCCAGCAGCTCGCCGACAAGCGGGAGGGGGGAGACCCAGTACTTC.

The V call is TRBV7-2, the J call TRBJ2-3; maybe TRBD1 (8 bases). V was shortened by 1 base and J by 2 bases, with 13 bases between the two germline ends. This CDR3 region has 16 residues. Germline V gene sequence: CDR1 SGHTA, CDR2 FQGNSA. This chain's CDR3 is CASSLGGGQVTDTQYF. CDR3 DNA: TGTGCCAGCAGCTTAGGGGGGGGACAGGTCACAGATACGCAGTATTTT.

This chain links TRBV6-1 with TRBJ2-3; perhaps TRBD1 as D (6 bases). The V end lost 0 bases, the J end lost 5 bases, and 15 bases lay between the germline ends. The CDR3 extends over 16 amino acids. Per germline, CDR1 MNHNS and CDR2 SASEGT. Here the CDR3 reads CASSEAHLGQKDTQYF. The CDR3, as DNA: TGTGCCAGCAGTGAAGCGCACCTAGGACAGAAAGATACGCAGTATTTT.

This clone has a handful of counts. The CDR3 spells CSVEMGTEAFF. The CDR3 DNA sequence: TGCAGCGTTGAGATGGGCACTGAAGCTTTCTTT. The chain carries TRBV29-1 and TRBJ1-1, with no clear D. The germline V gene has CDR1 SQVTM and CDR2 ANQGSEA. The CDR3 runs 11 residues. Trimming took off 3 bases at V and 4 bases at J, with 6 bases between the two ends.

V usage is TRBV6-6 and J usage is TRBJ2-5; 8 bases fit TRBD1. This CDR3 spans 16 amino acids. Trimming removed 3 bases from V and 4 bases from J; junction bases left unmatched: 10. Germline CDR1 MNHNY, CDR2 SVGAGI (reference sequence). CDR3 in DNA: TGTGCCAGCAGTTATGGCAGGGGGCATCATGGAGAGACCCAGTACTTC. This gives the protein CASSYGRGHHGETQYF.

The chain couples TRBV2 to TRBJ2-7, with a possible D match to TRBD1 (5 bases). Germline lookup yields CDR1 SNHLY and CDR2 FYNNEI. The CDR3 covers 13 residues. Deletions cut 5 bases from V and 8 bases from J, with 16 bases between. The CDR3 sequence: CASSIPEDSKQYF. The CDR3 coding sequence is TGTGCCAGCAGTATACCTGAAGACAGTAAGCAGTACTTC.

This clone has just a few counts. The genes are TRBV7-3 and TRBJ2-3; D may match TRBD1 or TRBD2 (5 bases each). The CDR3 extends over 15 amino acids. Trimming removed 0 bases at V and 6 bases at J, with 13 bases between. Germline V gene sequence: CDR1 SGHTA, CDR2 FQGTGA. Here the CDR3 DNA reads TGTGCCAGCAGCTTAACGGGGCTAGCCAGGGATACGCAGTATTTT. Translated: CASSLTGLARDTQYF.

The rearrangement uses TRBV27 and TRBJ1-5; D uncertain. Per germline, CDR1 MNHEY and CDR2 SMNVEV (reference sequence). V was shortened by 4 bases and J by 11 bases, with 15 bases between the two germline ends. The CDR3 has 13 amino acids. The CDR3 is CASSSMGIAAQHF. CDR3 bases: TGTGCCAGCAGTTCCATGGGTATTGCGGCCCAGCATTTT.

The sample holds a few counts of this clone. The J gene is TRBJ2-1, the V gene TRBV25-1; 11 bases agree with TRBD2. J gave up 9 bases and V 3 bases, and 10 bases lay outside the gene matches. There are 16 residues in the CDR3. Per the germline V gene, CDR1 is MGHDK and CDR2 is SYGVNS. The CDR3 spells CASSDQEVAGGTEQFF. Here the CDR3 DNA reads TGTGCCAGCAGTGACCAGGAAGTAGCGGGAGGGACTGAGCAGTTCTTC.

V is TRBV9 and J is TRBJ1-1; D may be TRBD1 (5 bases). The CDR3 spans 14 residues. V dropped 4 bases and J dropped 1 base, with 11 bases sitting between them. Germline values: CDR1 SGDLS, CDR2 YYNGEE. Here the CDR3 reads CASSRQTGNTEAFF. The CDR3 region has the DNA TGTGCCAGCAGCCGCCAAACAGGGAACACTGAAGCTTTCTTT.

This clone has only a few counts. The rearrangement uses TRBV25-1 and TRBJ1-1; D unresolved. V was shortened by 1 base and J by 4 bases, with 10 bases between the two germline ends. Per the germline V gene, CDR1 is MGHDK and CDR2 is SYGVNS. This CDR3 spans 14 amino acids. The CDR3 DNA follows: TGTGCCAGCAGTGAATTCCGGACGGGCACTGAAGCTTTCTTT. This codes for CASSEFRTGTEAFF. Full variable domain (outside the CDR3, taken from reference TRBV25-1 and TRBJ1-1): EADIYQTPRYLVIGTGKKITLECSQTMGHDKMYWYQQDPGMELHLIHYSYGVNSTEKGDLSSESTVSRIRTEHFPLTLESARPSHTSQYLCASSEFRTGTEAFFGQGTRLTVV.

The rearrangement uses TRBV5-4 and TRBJ2-3; 12 nucleotides line up with TRBD2. The trim removed 5 bases at V and 4 bases at J, leaving 8 bases unmatched. This CDR3 contains 16 residues. The germline gives CDR1 SGHNT, CDR2 YYREEE (reference sequence). CDR3 DNA: TGTGCCAGCAGTTGGACTAGCGGGGCGGCGGCAGATACGCAGTATTTT. Its protein is CASSWTSGAAADTQYF.